A single sample is the source of the 32 T cell receptor beta chains below, sequenced in a study of blood T cell repertoires in COVID-19. TCRdb's table, derived via immunoSEQ multiplex PCR, lists solely in-frame clones and lacks some. The table has 80,000 or so clones, about 80% seen once; the top ten hold around 5.2%. Sequencing used peripheral blood. These receptors came from a woman in her 70s with acute or convalescent COVID-19.

The J gene is TRBJ2-7, the V gene TRBV29-1; 7 bases fit TRBD1. Germline V gene lookup returns CDR1 SQVTM and CDR2 ANQGSEA. Trimming removed 7 bases from V and 1 base from J; junction bases left unmatched: 7. The CDR3 is 13 residues long. CDR3 in amino acids: CSAATGRSYEQYF. DNA for the CDR3: TGCAGCGCCGCGACAGGGCGTTCCTACGAGCAGTACTTC.

The chain links TRBV11-1 to TRBJ2-2; maybe TRBD1 (6 bases). The germline CDR1 and CDR2 sequences are SGHAT and FQDESV (reference sequence). The V end was cut by 6 bases, the J end by 3 bases, with 14 bases between. This CDR3 contains 15 residues. CDR3 in amino acids: CASRAQGFDTGELFF. The CDR3 DNA reads TGTGCCAGCAGGGCGCAGGGGTTTGACACCGGGGAGCTGTTTTTT.

In DNA form, the CDR3 reads TGTGCCAGCAGGTTGGAGGTAAACACAGATACGCAGTATTTT. Its protein product is CASRLEVNTDTQYF. The genes are TRBV2 and TRBJ2-3; tentative D call: TRBD2 (5 bases). The ends were cut back, 6 bases at V and 2 bases at J, with 12 bases in the middle. The length of the CDR3 is 14 residues. The germline CDR1 and CDR2 sequences are SNHLY and FYNNEI.

The chain employs TRBV2 and TRBJ1-2, with TRBD1 matching 7 bases. This CDR3 has 17 amino acids. V lost 6 bases to trimming and J lost 1 base; unmatched junction nucleotides: 14. The germline V gene encodes CDR1 SNHLY and CDR2 FYNNEI. CDR3 region: CASSLSRDSRFNYGYTF. CDR3 bases: TGTGCCAGCAGCCTTTCCCGGGACAGCCGATTTAACTATGGCTACACCTTC.

The chain is built from TRBV7-2 and TRBJ1-2, with D hard to call. Germline V gene sequence: CDR1 SGHTA, CDR2 FQGNSA. The CDR3 length is 14 residues. V lost 0 bases, J lost 3 bases, and 8 bases lay in between. CDR3 sequence: CASSLAGDYYGYTF. CDR3 coding DNA: TGTGCCAGCAGCTTAGCGGGAGATTACTATGGCTACACCTTC.

The rearrangement uses TRBV7-2 and TRBJ2-1, with 13 bases fitting TRBD2. J lost 0 bases, V lost 6 bases, and 11 bases had no gene match. The CDR3 extends over 19 amino acids. The V gene's germline CDR1 is SGHTA and CDR2 FQGNSA. This chain's CDR3 is CASRFTSGGASSSYNEQFF. Written as DNA, the CDR3 is TGTGCCAGCAGGTTCACTAGCGGGGGGGCCTCTAGCTCCTACAATGAGCAGTTCTTC.

This chain joins TRBV7-8 and TRBJ1-6; TRBD1 aligns across 7 bases. CDR1 is SGHVS, CDR2 FQNEAQ, per germline. The J segment lost 1 base and the V segment lost 5 bases, leaving 11 bases of the junction unmatched. CDR3 size: 18 residues. CDR3 protein: CASSKIRQGQSYNSPLHF. The CDR3 nucleotides read TGTGCCAGCAGCAAAATAAGACAGGGCCAATCCTATAATTCACCCCTCCACTTT.

This chain links TRBV5-5 with TRBJ2-7, with a weak D call TRBD1 (6 bases). Trimming removed 0 bases at V and 2 bases at J, with 12 bases between. The CDR3 consists of 15 residues. From germline, CDR1 is SGHKS and CDR2 YYEKEE (reference sequence). The CDR3: CASSLEQGRAYEQYF. The CDR3, as DNA: TGTGCCAGCAGCTTGGAGCAGGGGCGCGCCTACGAGCAGTACTTC.

This rearrangement joins TRBV10-3 to TRBJ1-3; a possible D gene is TRBD1 (6 bases). The CDR3 totals 15 residues. Germline CDR1 and CDR2: ENHRY and SYGVKD. Trimming took off 4 bases at V and 0 bases at J, with 10 bases between the two ends. The CDR3 loop is CAISGQETSGNTIYF. In DNA, the CDR3 is TGTGCCATCAGTGGACAGGAGACCTCTGGAAACACCATATATTTT.

CDR3 region: CASTRKQNTEAFF. The CDR3 nucleotides read TGTGCCAGTACCCGAAAACAGAACACTGAAGCTTTCTTT. The chain has TRBV19 and TRBJ1-1, with D uncertain. The CDR3 contains 13 residues. Trimming shortened V by 7 bases and J by 1 base, and 10 bases separated the two germline ends. Germline CDR1 reads LNHDA; CDR2 reads SQIVND (reference sequence).

The chain couples TRBV7-2 to TRBJ1-6; tentative D call: TRBD1 (5 bases). Trimming stripped 1 base from V and 11 bases from J, with 15 bases between. Germline V gene data show CDR1 as SGHTA and CDR2 as FQGNSA. The CDR3 runs to 15 residues. The CDR3 here is CASSLGREEGTPLHF. For the CDR3, the DNA is TGTGCCAGCAGCTTAGGCAGGGAGGAGGGAACACCCCTCCACTTT.

The chain uses TRBV7-2 and TRBJ2-2; 11 positions match TRBD1. The CDR3 contains 16 residues. Germline V gene sequence: CDR1 SGHTA, CDR2 FQGNSA. V lost 6 bases and J lost 4; bases outside the gene matches: 7. The CDR3 DNA reads as TGTGCCAGCAGAAAGGACAGGGGGCACCTCACCGGGGAGCTGTTTTTT. This encodes CASRKDRGHLTGELFF.

The J gene is TRBJ1-1, the V gene TRBV24-1; D is possibly TRBD1 (6 bases). Trimming shortened V by 3 bases and J by 1 base, and 11 bases separated the two germline ends. The CDR3 has 15 residues. CDR1 and CDR2 from the germline V gene are KGHDR and SFDVKD. The chain's CDR3 is CATSDPKQGNTEAFF. Here the CDR3 DNA reads TGTGCCACCAGTGATCCGAAACAGGGGAACACTGAAGCTTTCTTT.

J is TRBJ2-7 and V is TRBV3-1 (or the pseudogene TRBV3-2); 7 nucleotides match TRBD2. The CDR3 extends over 14 amino acids. V lost 4 bases, J lost 5 bases, and 8 bases stayed unmatched. Germline loops: CDR1 LGHDT, CDR2 YNNKEL (reference sequence). CDR3 protein: CASSPHRSGDEQYF. The CDR3 nucleotides read TGTGCCAGCAGCCCTCACAGGAGCGGGGACGAGCAGTACTTC.

The chain links TRBV7-3 to TRBJ2-3; maybe TRBD1 (7 bases). Trimming shortened V by 8 bases and J by 1 base, and 19 bases separated the two germline ends. The length of the CDR3 is 16 residues. Germline V CDR1 and CDR2: SGHTA, FQGTGA. CDR3 protein: CASLQGGLAGTDTQYF. The CDR3 bases are TGTGCCAGCCTCCAGGGGGGCCTCGCCGGCACAGATACGCAGTATTTT.

The chain couples TRBV6-5 to TRBJ1-2; D might be TRBD1 (6 bases). V shed 7 bases and J shed 8 bases, with 20 bases lying between them. The CDR3 runs to 14 residues. The germline V gene encodes CDR1 MNHEY and CDR2 SVGAGI. As DNA, the CDR3 is TGTGCCAGCACCCAAGGTGGGGGGGCTGAAGGCTACACCTTC. Protein product: CASTQGGGAEGYTF.

This chain links TRBV21-1 with TRBJ1-2. TRBV21-1 is termed a pseudogene. The CDR3 spans 17 residues. The CDR3 region is CASSRWAGSGANYGYTF. The CDR3 DNA follows: TGTGCCAGCAGCCGTTGGGCAGGATCGGGGGCTAACTATGGCTACACCTTC.

V and J are TRBV5-4 and TRBJ2-3; D not certain. V was shortened by 0 bases and J by 2 bases, with 7 bases between the two germline ends. The CDR3 runs 14 residues. The germline V gene encodes CDR1 SGHNT and CDR2 YYREEE (reference sequence). In DNA, the CDR3 is TGTGCCAGCAGCTTGGACAGATTCACAGATACGCAGTATTTT. Protein sequence: CASSLDRFTDTQYF.

This clone occurred a few times. The V call is TRBV6-2 or TRBV6-3, the J call TRBJ1-1; D remains unclear. Germline CDR1 reads MNHEY; CDR2 reads SVGEGT. The V gene lost 5 bases and the J gene lost 1 base, with 8 bases spanning the gap. The CDR3 consists of 13 residues. DNA for the CDR3: TGTGCCAGCAGTCCCCCACAGAACACTGAAGCTTTCTTT. Encoded protein: CASSPPQNTEAFF.

The chain uses TRBV18 and TRBJ2-1; weak D call: TRBD2 (7 bases). The CDR3 spans 17 residues. The V end lost 0 bases, the J end lost 7 bases, and 19 bases lay between the germline ends. CDR1 and CDR2 (germline): KGHSH, LQKENI. The CDR3 reads CASSPPTGGQRGNEQFF. The CDR3 bases are TGTGCCAGCTCACCACCGACGGGGGGCCAAAGGGGGAATGAGCAGTTCTTC. Variable domain in full (rest from reference TRBV18 and TRBJ2-1): NAGVMQNPRHLVRRRGQEARLRCSPMKGHSHVYWYRQLPEEGLKFMVYLQKENIIDESGMPKERFSAEFPKEGPSILRIQQVVRGDSAAYFCASSPPTGGQRGNEQFFGPGTRLTVL.

The V and J genes are TRBV5-8 and TRBJ2-5, with 8 nucleotides matching TRBD1. The CDR3 consists of 15 residues. Germline loops: CDR1 SGHTS, CDR2 YDEGEE. After removal of 1 base from V and 5 bases from J, the junction contained 7 bases not matched to a gene. This chain's CDR3 is CASSLTAGGRETQYF. CDR3 sequence (DNA): TGTGCCAGCAGCTTGACGGCAGGGGGCCGGGAGACCCAGTACTTC.

Of note for this clone: Different DNA sequences within this sample yield the same CDR3. The V gene is TRBV3-1 (or the pseudogene TRBV3-2), the J gene TRBJ1-1; TRBD1 agrees at 11 bases. Germline-derived CDR1 and CDR2 are LGHDT and YNNKEL (reference sequence). The V gene end was trimmed by 3 bases and the J gene end by 4 bases; junction bases not matched to a gene: 1. This CDR3 is 14 amino acids long. The CDR3 here is CASSQGTGGTEAFF. Written as DNA, the CDR3 is TGTGCCAGCAGCCAGGGGACAGGGGGCACTGAAGCTTTCTTT.

The chain joins TRBV5-6 to TRBJ2-5; 8 positions match TRBD2. Germline V gene sequence: CDR1 SGHDT, CDR2 YYEEEE. This CDR3 comprises 15 residues. V shed 3 bases, J shed 4 bases, and the junction held 8 bases outside the gene matches. The DNA of the CDR3 is TGTGCCAGCAGCTACCGGGGGGGCAGTAGAGAGACCCAGTACTTC. Encoded protein: CASSYRGGSRETQYF.

This clone was seen only a few times. The chain couples TRBV12-3 or TRBV12-4 to TRBJ2-2; D remains ambiguous. The CDR3 runs to 13 residues. V shed 3 bases and J shed 3 bases, with 5 bases lying between them. The DNA for the CDR3 is TGTGCCAGCAGTTTGCGGTACACCGGGGAGCTGTTTTTT. Protein product: CASSLRYTGELFF.

This chain connects TRBV11-2 to TRBJ1-2; D unclear. Trimming shortened V by 5 bases and J by 10 bases, and 14 bases separated the two germline ends. Per the germline V gene, CDR1 is SGHAT and CDR2 is FQNNGV. The CDR3 contains 12 residues. The CDR3 DNA reads TGTGCCAGCAGCCCCTCGCAGGTTGACTACACCTTC. It translates to CASSPSQVDYTF.

The V and J genes are TRBV6-1 and TRBJ1-5; TRBD1 matches at 8 bases. This CDR3 spans 16 amino acids. Germline V gene data show CDR1 as MNHNS and CDR2 as SASEGT. Trimming at V came to 1 base and at J to 6 bases, leaving 8 bases not matched to a gene. CDR3 sequence: CASSEGQGAGGQPQHF. As DNA, the CDR3 is TGTGCCAGCAGTGAAGGGCAGGGGGCTGGGGGTCAGCCCCAGCATTTT.

The chain joins TRBV7-6 to TRBJ2-3, with TRBD1 as a possible D gene (6 bases). Germline CDR1 SGHVS, CDR2 FNYEAQ. The CDR3 consists of 16 residues. Trimming took 3 bases from V and 3 from J, leaving 16 bases between them. In nucleotides, the CDR3 is TGTGCCAGCAGCTTGGGCGTCAGGGGTGGTACAGATACGCAGTATTTT. It specifies CASSLGVRGGTDTQYF. The entire variable domain, with the rest obtained from reference TRBV7-6 and TRBJ2-3, is as follows: GAGVSQSPRYKVTKRGQDVALRCDPISGHVSLYWYRQALGQGPEFLTYFNYEAQQDKSGLPNDRFSAERPEGSISTLTIQRTEQRDSAMYRCASSLGVRGGTDTQYFGPGTRLTVL.

The chain combines TRBV12-5 with TRBJ2-7; tentative D call: TRBD1 (6 bases). CDR1 is LGHNT and CDR2 is FRNRAP in the germline V gene. The V and J ends lost 6 bases and 4 bases respectively, with 19 bases between them. The CDR3 sequence is 15 residues long. CDR3 DNA sequence: TGTGCTAGTGGCCAGGGGCAGGGTAAGTCATACGAGCAGTACTTC. Translating it yields CASGQGQGKSYEQYF.

Turning to this clone: This same CDR3 is encoded by further DNA sequences in the sample. The rearrangement links TRBV27 to TRBJ1-5; D not resolved. Germline CDR1 MNHEY, CDR2 SMNVEV (reference sequence). The V and J ends lost 5 bases and 0 bases respectively, with 8 bases between them. The CDR3 contains 14 residues. The CDR3 spells CASSPRYSNQPQHF. Written as DNA, the CDR3 is TGTGCCAGCAGTCCCCGCTATAGCAATCAGCCCCAGCATTTT.

This clone occurred a few times. This sequence joins TRBV9 and TRBJ1-1, with TRBD1 matching over 7 bases. CDR3 length: 13 residues. Germline CDR1 reads SGDLS; CDR2 reads YYNGEE. The ends lost 5 bases at V and 1 base at J; junction bases unmatched: 2. This CDR3 is CASSDRENTEAFF. In nucleotides, the CDR3 is TGTGCCAGCAGTGACAGGGAGAACACTGAAGCTTTCTTT.

The chain employs TRBV10-1 and TRBJ2-3, with a tentative D call TRBD1 (7 bases). Germline CDR1 is WNHNN and CDR2 is SYGVQD (reference sequence). CDR3 length: 15 residues. Trimming stripped 5 bases from V and 3 bases from J, with 15 bases between. The CDR3 region has the DNA TGCGCCAGCAGTCAGGACCCAGGGGGGACAGATACGCAGTATTTT. Protein: CASSQDPGGTDTQYF.

The chain combines TRBV5-1 with TRBJ2-3; TRBD1 matches at 11 bases. The CDR3 is 15 amino acids. CDR1 and CDR2 (germline): SGHRS, YFSETQ. V lost 4 bases and J lost 7; bases outside the gene matches: 8. The CDR3 region has the DNA TGCGCCAGCAGCCCGGACAGGGGGCGAGGGAATACGCAGTATTTT. It encodes CASSPDRGRGNTQYF.